The clone carrying this T cell receptor beta chain has just one count. Here immunoSEQ multiplex PCR was the method, and the copy in TCRdb shows in-frame clones only, minus some. The sample shows 150,000 to 180,000 clones, about 85% of them seen only once. The data derive from a study of T cell responses to AZD1222 COVID-19 vaccine. This CDR3 spans 16 amino acids. V lost 5 bases, J lost 3 bases, and 11 bases stayed unmatched. The germline CDR1 and CDR2 sequences are SGHTA and FQGNSA. The chain employs TRBV7-2 and TRBJ2-5, with 8 positions matching TRBD2. The sample in question was peripheral blood, obtained on day 0 of AZD1222 vaccination. This TCR came from an adult in good health. Here the CDR3 DNA reads TGTGCCAGCAGCCCGCACACGGGAGGGAGGGAAGAGACCCAGTACTTC. It is translated as CASSPHTGGREETQYF.